This is a list of T cell receptor beta chains from one sample in a study of cytotoxic CD8 clonotypes in ibrutinib-treated CLL. Sequenced by immunoSEQ multiplex PCR; TCRdb stores in-frame clones only, minus some. The table shows fewer than 400,000 clones, with over 55% occurring only once. The specimen comprised PBMCs, sampled after 36 months of ibrutinib treatment. These receptors originate from a human donor with chronic lymphocytic leukemia. Each CDR3 is given with its conserved first and last residue. D genes are given only for firm matches. The size of a clone is reported for some rows only, either as once, few or many, or as a class for expanded clones.

>TRBJ2-1|TRBD2|few|TRBV10-3
TGTGCCAGCAGTTACATTGGCGGGAGTCTCGATGAGCAGTTCTTC
CASSYIGGSLDEQFF
>TRBJ1-5|TRBD1|.|TRBV27
TGTGCCAGCAGTTTATCCGACAGGGCAAGACAGCCCCAGCATTTT
CASSLSDRARQPQHF
>TRBJ2-1|.|.|TRBV9
TGTGCCAGCAGCACCCGGGACAATTCCCAGTTCTTC
CASSTRDNSQFF
>TRBJ1-5|.|.|TRBV29-1
TGCAGCGCCCGAACCCCGTATACGGATAATCAGCCCCAGCATTTT
CSARTPYTDNQPQHF
>TRBJ2-7|.|.|TRBV7-7
TGTGCCAGCAGCTTAGGGGGCGGGGTTTACGAGCAGTACTTC
CASSLGGGVYEQYF
>TRBJ2-3|TRBD2|.|TRBV5-1
TGCGCCAGCAGCTTGGAAAGCGGGAGAGGGGATACGCAGTATTTT
CASSLESGRGDTQYF
>TRBJ2-7|TRBD2|.|TRBV27
TGTGCCAGCAGTTTTACGACTAGCGGAGGCTACGAGCAGTACTTC
CASSFTTSGGYEQYF
>TRBJ2-7|TRBD1|.|TRBV12-5
TGTGCTAGTGGTTTACGGACAGGGGAGGAGCAGTACTTC
CASGLRTGEEQYF
>TRBJ1-6|TRBD1|.|TRBV5-4
TGTGCCAGCAGAGCCGGGACAGACTCCTATAATTCACCCCTCCACTTT
CASRAGTDSYNSPLHF
>TRBJ1-2|.|.|TRBV15
TGTGCCACCAGCAGAGGGGGGGCAGGGAACGGCTACACCTTC
CATSRGGAGNGYTF
>TRBJ2-1|TRBD2|few|TRBV9
TGTGCCAGCAGCGTAGCAGGGACTAGCGGGATCCATGAGCAGTTCTTC
CASSVAGTSGIHEQFF
>TRBJ2-1|TRBD2|.|TRBV9
TGTGCCAGCAGCGACGGGGGAGGGACCTCCTACAATGAGCAGTTCTTC
CASSDGGGTSYNEQFF
>TRBJ2-5|TRBD1|.|TRBV5-4
TGTGCCAGCAGCTTGCTTATAGGGACAGGGAGGGAGACCCAGTACTTC
CASSLLIGTGRETQYF
>TRBJ2-3|.|.|TRBV4-1
TGCGCCAGCAGCCAACGGCTTAGGGGGACAGATACGCAGTATTTT
CASSQRLRGTDTQYF
>TRBJ2-7|.|.|TRBV6-5
TGTGCCAGCAGTTACTCTAGGCTAGCTAGTGAGCAGTACTTC
CASSYSRLASEQYF
>TRBJ2-3|TRBD2|once|TRBV7-2
TGTGCCAGCAGCCAGGGACTAGCCCCAGATACGCAGTATTTT
CASSQGLAPDTQYF
>TRBJ1-3|.|.|TRBV4-1
TGCGCCAGCAGCCAGCCAACGAGGGGGTCCGGAAACACCATATATTTT
CASSQPTRGSGNTIYF
>TRBJ2-3|TRBD2|.|TRBV9
TGTGCCAGCAGCGTAGCGGGGGGGCCGCCAGATACGCAGTATTTT
CASSVAGGPPDTQYF
>TRBJ2-6|.|.|TRBV7-8
TGTGCTGAGGGTATAGCTCCTGGGGCCAACGTCCTGACTTTC
CAEGIAPGANVLTF
>TRBJ1-2|TRBD1|.|TRBV5-1
TGCGCCAGCAGCTCGACAGGGAACTATGGCTACACCTTC
CASSSTGNYGYTF
>TRBJ2-7|TRBD2|.|TRBV7-9
TGTGCCAGCAGCTTATTGGGGGGGACCTACGAGCAGTACTTC
CASSLLGGTYEQYF
>TRBJ2-3|TRBD2|.|TRBV19
TGTGCCAGTAGTAATGGGACTAGCGGGAGACTTGATACGCAGTATTTT
CASSNGTSGRLDTQYF
>TRBJ2-7|.|once|TRBV11-2
TGTGCCAGCAGCTTCTCCGAGTCCCGTTCCGAGCAGTACTTC
CASSFSESRSEQYF
>TRBJ1-1|.|few|TRBV4-1
TGCGCCAGCAGCTTCGGGAGAAACACTGAAGCTTTCTTT
CASSFGRNTEAFF
>TRBJ2-5|TRBD2|few|TRBV7-9
TGTGCCAGCAGCCGACTAGCGGGAGGCGGGGAGACCCAGTACTTC
CASSRLAGGGETQYF
>TRBJ2-2|TRBD1|.|TRBV5-1
TGCGCCAGCAGCCTACAGGACAGGGACAGCGGGGAGCTGTTTTTT
CASSLQDRDSGELFF
>TRBJ2-2|.|.|TRBV28
TGTGCCAGCAGTTTACAAGATATCAGCGACCCGAACACCGGGGAGCTGTTTTTT
CASSLQDISDPNTGELFF
>TRBJ1-2|.|.|TRBV6-6
TGTGCCAGCAGTCCATATCAGGGGACTTACGGCTACACCTTC
CASSPYQGTYGYTF
>TRBJ1-6|TRBD1|.|TRBV14
TGTGCCAGCAGCCACCTCCGGGACAGGTACTCACCCCTCCACTTT
CASSHLRDRYSPLHF
>TRBJ2-3|TRBD2|.|TRBV2
TGTGCCAGCAGGGCGCTAGCGGGAGTCGGCACAGATACGCAGTATTTT
CASRALAGVGTDTQYF
>TRBJ2-2|TRBD1|.|TRBV28
TGTGCCAGCAGTTTGTGGACAGGGAACACCGGGGAGCTGTTTTTT
CASSLWTGNTGELFF